This TCR beta chain was profiled in a study of blood T cell dynamics during melanoma immunotherapy. Study at large: Standard first-line treatment here was pembrolizumab or nivolumab plus ipilimumab in metastatic melanoma. Study-level results: Unlike progressors, later disease-control patients had W3 repertoires gaining clonality or diversity. It remained unknown if the driving T cell clones were melanoma-specific.

TCRdb's copy holds only in-frame clones and misses some; the assay was immunoSEQ multiplex PCR. The profile shows over 9,500 clones, 89% of them singletons. Comments on this clone: Its antigen is unidentified.

The sample's time point: week 3, after first cycle of checkpoint inhibitor. Sampling occurred pretreatment (T0) and at week 3 (W3), after cycle one of checkpoint blockade. The sample in question was blood, obtained from a patient treated with checkpoint blockade. The clonotype comes from a human donor with melanoma.

The CDR3 is CASSLAGTSGRRGETQYF. In DNA form, the CDR3 reads TGTGCCAGCAGCTTGGCCGGGACTAGCGGGAGACGGGGGGAGACCCAGTACTTC. The V and J genes are TRBV7-9 and TRBJ2-5; TRBD2 agrees at 14 bases. The CDR3 is 18 residues long. The V gene's germline CDR1 is SEHNR and CDR2 FQNEAQ (reference sequence). Trimming removed 3 bases from V and 5 bases from J; junction bases left unmatched: 11.